This TCR beta chain was sequenced during a study of brain metastases from non-small cell lung cancer. With 4 bases removed from V and 8 bases from J, the gap between germline ends came to 11 bases. The CDR3 covers 12 residues. Germline CDR1 is LNHDA and CDR2 is SQIVND (reference sequence). Profiled with immunoSEQ multiplex PCR; TCRdb holds only in-frame clones, not every one. The sample carries some 1,900 clones, about 90% recorded once. The rearrangement uses TRBV19 and TRBJ1-1; D uncertain. The TCR originated in a donor over 35 with non-small cell lung cancer. Sequences were obtained from primary lung tumor tissue. This chain's CDR3 is CASSNDITEAFF. CDR3 sequence (DNA): TGTGCCAGTAGTAACGATATCACGGAAGCTTTCTTT.